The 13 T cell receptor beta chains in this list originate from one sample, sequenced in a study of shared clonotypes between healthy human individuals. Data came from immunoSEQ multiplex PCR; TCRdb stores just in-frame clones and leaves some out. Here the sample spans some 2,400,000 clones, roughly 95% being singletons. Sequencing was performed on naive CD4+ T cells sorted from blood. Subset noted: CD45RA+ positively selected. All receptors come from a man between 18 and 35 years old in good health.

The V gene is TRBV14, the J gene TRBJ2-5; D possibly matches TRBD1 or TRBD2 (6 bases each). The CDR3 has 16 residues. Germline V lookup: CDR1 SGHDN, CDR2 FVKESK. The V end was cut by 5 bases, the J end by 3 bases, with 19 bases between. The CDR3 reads CASSEGGLILKETQYF. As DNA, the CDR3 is TGTGCCAGCAGCGAGGGGGGACTCATACTCAAAGAGACCCAGTACTTC.

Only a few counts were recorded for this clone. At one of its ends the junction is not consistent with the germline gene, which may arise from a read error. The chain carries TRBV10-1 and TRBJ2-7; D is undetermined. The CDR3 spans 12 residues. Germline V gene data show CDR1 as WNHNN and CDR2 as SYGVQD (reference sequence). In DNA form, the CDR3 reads TGCGCCAGCAGTGCTGGCAGTTTCGGCCTCGTGTTC. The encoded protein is CASSAGSFGLVF.

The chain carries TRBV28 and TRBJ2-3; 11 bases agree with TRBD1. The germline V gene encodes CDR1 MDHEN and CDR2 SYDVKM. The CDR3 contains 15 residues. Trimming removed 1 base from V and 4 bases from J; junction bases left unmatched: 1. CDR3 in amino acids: CASSLSGQGADTQYF. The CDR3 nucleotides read TGTGCCAGCAGTTTATCGGGACAGGGGGCAGATACGCAGTATTTT.

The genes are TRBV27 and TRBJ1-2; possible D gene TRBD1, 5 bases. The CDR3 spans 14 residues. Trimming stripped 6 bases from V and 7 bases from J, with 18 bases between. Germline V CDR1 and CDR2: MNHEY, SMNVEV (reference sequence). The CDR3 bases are TGTGCCAGCAGGGGGCAGGGCAGAGGGATTGGCTACACCTTC. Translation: CASRGQGRGIGYTF.

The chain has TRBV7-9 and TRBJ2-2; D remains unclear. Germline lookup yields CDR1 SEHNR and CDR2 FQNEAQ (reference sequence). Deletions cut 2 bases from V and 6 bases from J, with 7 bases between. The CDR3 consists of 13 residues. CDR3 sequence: CASSLWGSGELFF. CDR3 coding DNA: TGTGCCAGCAGCTTATGGGGATCCGGGGAGCTGTTTTTT.

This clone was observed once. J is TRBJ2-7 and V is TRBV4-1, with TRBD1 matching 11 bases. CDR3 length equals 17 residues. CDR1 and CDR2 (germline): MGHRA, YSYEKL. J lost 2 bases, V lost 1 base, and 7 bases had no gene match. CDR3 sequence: CASSQAGPGQGAYEQYF. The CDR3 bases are TGCGCCAGCAGCCAAGCGGGACCGGGACAGGGGGCCTACGAGCAGTACTTC.

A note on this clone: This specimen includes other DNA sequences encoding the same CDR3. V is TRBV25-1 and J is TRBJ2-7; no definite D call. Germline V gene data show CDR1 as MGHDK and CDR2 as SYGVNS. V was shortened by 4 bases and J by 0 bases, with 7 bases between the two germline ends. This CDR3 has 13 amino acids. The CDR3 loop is CASSAAGSYEQYF. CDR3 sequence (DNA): TGTGCCAGCAGTGCGGCAGGCTCCTACGAGCAGTACTTC.

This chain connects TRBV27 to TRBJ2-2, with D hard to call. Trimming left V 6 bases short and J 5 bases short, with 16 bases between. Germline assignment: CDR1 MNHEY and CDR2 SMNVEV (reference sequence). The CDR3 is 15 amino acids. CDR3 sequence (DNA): TGTGCCAGCAGCCCCACGGCAGTTGGGACCGGGGAGCTGTTTTTT. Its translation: CASSPTAVGTGELFF.

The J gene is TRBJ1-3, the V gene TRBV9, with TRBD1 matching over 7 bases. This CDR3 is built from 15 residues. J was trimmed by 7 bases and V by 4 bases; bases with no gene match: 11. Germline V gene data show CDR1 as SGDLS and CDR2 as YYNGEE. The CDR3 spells CASSPDRVWGNTIYF. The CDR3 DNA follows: TGTGCCAGCAGCCCCGACAGGGTCTGGGGGAACACCATATATTTT.

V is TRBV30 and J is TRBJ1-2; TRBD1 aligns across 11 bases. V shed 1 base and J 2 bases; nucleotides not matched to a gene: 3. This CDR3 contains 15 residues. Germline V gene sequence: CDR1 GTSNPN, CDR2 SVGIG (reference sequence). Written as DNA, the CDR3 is TGTGCCTGGAGTGACGGGACAGGGGGAAACTATGGCTACACCTTC. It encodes CAWSDGTGGNYGYTF.

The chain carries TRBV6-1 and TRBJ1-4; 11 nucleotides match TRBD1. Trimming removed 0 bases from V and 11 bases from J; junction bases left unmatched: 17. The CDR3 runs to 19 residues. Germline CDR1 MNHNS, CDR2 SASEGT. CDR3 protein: CASSEAEAFWGQGGRKLFF. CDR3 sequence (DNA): TGTGCCAGCAGTGAAGCCGAAGCATTTTGGGGACAGGGGGGAAGGAAACTGTTTTTT.

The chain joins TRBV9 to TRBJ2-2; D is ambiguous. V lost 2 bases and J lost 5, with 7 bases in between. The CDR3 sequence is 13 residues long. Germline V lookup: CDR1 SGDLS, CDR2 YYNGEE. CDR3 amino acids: CASSVIQTGELFF. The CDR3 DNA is TGTGCCAGCAGCGTTATTCAGACCGGGGAGCTGTTTTTT.

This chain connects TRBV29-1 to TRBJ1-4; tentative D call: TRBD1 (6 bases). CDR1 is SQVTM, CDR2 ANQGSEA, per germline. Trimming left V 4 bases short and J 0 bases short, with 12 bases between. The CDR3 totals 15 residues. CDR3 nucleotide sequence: TGCAGCGTTGCTGGGGGCGAGGCAACTAATGAAAAACTGTTTTTT. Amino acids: CSVAGGEATNEKLFF. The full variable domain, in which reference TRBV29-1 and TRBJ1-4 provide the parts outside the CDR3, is SAVISQKPSRDICQRGTSLTIQCQVDSQVTMMFWYRQQPGQSLTLIATANQGSEATYESGFVIDKFPISRPNLTFSTLTVSNMSPEDSSIYLCSVAGGEATNEKLFFGSGTQLSVL.